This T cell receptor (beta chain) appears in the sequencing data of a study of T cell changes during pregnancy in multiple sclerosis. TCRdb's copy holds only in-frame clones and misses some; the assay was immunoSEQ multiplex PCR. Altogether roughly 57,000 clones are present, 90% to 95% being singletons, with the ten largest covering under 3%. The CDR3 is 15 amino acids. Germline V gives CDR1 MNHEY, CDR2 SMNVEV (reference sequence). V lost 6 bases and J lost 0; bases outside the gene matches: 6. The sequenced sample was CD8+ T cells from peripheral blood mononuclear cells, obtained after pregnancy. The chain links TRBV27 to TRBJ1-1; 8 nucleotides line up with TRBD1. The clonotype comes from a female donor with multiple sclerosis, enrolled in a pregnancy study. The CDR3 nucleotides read TGTGCCAGCAGGCACACAGGGGGTTTGAACACTGAAGCTTTCTTT. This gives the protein CASRHTGGLNTEAFF.